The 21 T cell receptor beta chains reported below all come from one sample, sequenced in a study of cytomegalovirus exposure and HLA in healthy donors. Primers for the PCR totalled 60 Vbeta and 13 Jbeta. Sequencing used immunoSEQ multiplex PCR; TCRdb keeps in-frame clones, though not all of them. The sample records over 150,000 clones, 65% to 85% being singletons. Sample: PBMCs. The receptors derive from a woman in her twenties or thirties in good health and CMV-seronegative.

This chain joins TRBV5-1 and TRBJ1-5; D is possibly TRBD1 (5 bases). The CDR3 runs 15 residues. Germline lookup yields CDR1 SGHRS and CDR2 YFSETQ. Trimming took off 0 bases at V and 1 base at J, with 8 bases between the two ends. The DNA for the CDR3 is TGCGCCAGCAGCTTGGTGGGGCAGAGCAATCAGCCCCAGCATTTT. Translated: CASSLVGQSNQPQHF. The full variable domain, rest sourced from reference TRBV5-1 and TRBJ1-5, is KAGVTQTPRYLIKTRGQQVTLSCSPISGHRSVSWYQQTPGQGLQFLFEYFSETQRNKGNFPGRFSGRQFSNSRSEMNVSTLELGDSALYLCASSLVGQSNQPQHFGDGTRLSIL.

CDR3 loop: CSVEDRFPGANVLTF. CDR3 DNA: TGCAGCGTTGAAGATCGTTTCCCTGGGGCCAACGTCCTGACTTTC. This chain connects TRBV29-1 to TRBJ2-6; the D is unclear. In germline, CDR1 is SQVTM, CDR2 ANQGSEA. CDR3 size: 15 residues. V lost 0 bases and J lost 2, with 8 bases in between.

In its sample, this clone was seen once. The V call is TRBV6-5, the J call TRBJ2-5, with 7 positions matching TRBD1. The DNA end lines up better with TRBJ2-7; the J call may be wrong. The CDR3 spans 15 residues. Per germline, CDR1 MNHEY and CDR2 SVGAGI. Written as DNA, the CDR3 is TGTGCCAGCAGTTACTCGTACAGGGGATACTACGAGCAGTACTTC. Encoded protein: CASSYSYRGYYEQYF.

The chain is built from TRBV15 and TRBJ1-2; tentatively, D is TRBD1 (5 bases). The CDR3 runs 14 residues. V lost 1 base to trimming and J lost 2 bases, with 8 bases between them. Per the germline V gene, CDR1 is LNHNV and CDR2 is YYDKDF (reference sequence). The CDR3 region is CATSRGQSNYGYTF. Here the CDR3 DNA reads TGTGCCACCAGCAGAGGACAGTCCAACTATGGCTACACCTTC.

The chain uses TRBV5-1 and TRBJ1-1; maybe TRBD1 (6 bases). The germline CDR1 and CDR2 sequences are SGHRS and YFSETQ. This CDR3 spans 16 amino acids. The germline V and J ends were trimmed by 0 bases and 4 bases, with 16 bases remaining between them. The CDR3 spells CASSLAWAGAGTEAFF. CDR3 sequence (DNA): TGCGCCAGCAGCTTGGCCTGGGCAGGGGCGGGCACTGAAGCTTTCTTT.

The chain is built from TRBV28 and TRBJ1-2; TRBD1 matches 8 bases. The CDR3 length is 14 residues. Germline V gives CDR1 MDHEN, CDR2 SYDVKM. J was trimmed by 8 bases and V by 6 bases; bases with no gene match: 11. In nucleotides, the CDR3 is TGTGCCAGCAGGAGTTCAGGGGGCGCAGCGGGCTACACCTTC. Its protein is CASRSSGGAAGYTF.

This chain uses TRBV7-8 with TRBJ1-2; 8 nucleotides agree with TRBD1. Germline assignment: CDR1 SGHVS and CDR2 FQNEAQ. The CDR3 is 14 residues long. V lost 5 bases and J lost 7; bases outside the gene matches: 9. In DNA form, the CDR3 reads TGTGCCAGCAGCGGGGATTCAGGGGGCCGTGGCTACACCTTC. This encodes CASSGDSGGRGYTF.

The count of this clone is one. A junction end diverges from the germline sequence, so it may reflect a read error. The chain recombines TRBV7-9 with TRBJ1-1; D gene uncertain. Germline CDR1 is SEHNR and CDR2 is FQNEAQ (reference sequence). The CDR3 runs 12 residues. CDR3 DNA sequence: TGTTCCAGCAGCGTATACAGAGATGAAGCTTTCTTT. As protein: CSSSVYRDEAFF.

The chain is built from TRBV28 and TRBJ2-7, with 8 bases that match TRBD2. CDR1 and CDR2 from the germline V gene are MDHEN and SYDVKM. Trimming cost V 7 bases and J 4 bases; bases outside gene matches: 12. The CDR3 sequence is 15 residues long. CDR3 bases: TGTGCCAGCACAGATCAGCCGGGAGGGACTTACGAGCAGTACTTC. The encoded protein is CASTDQPGGTYEQYF.

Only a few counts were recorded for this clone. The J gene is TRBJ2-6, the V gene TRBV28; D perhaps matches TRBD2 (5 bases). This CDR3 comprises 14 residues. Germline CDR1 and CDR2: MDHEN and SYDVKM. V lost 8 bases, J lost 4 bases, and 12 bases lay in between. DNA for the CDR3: TGTGCCAGCTTGAGGGTTGCGGGGGCCAACGTCCTGACTTTC. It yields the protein CASLRVAGANVLTF.

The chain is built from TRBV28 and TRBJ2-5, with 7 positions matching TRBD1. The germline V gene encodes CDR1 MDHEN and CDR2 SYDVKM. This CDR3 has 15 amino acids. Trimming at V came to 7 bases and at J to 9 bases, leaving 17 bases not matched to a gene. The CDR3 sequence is CASNPGQWFGWAQYF. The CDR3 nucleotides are TGTGCCAGCAACCCGGGACAGTGGTTCGGATGGGCCCAGTACTTC. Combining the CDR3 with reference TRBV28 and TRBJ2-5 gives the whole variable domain DVKVTQSSRYLVKRTGEKVFLECVQDMDHENMFWYRQDPGLGLRLIYFSYDVKMKEKGDIPEGYSVSREKKERFSLILESASTNQTSMYLCASNPGQWFGWAQYFGPGTRLLVL.

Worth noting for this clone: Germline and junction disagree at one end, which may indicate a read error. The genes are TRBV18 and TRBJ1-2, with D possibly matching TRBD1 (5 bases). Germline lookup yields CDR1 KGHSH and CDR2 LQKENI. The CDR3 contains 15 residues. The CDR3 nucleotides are TGTGCCAGCTCACCGGTAATACAGGACTACTATGGCTACCCCTTC. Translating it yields CASSPVIQDYYGYPF.

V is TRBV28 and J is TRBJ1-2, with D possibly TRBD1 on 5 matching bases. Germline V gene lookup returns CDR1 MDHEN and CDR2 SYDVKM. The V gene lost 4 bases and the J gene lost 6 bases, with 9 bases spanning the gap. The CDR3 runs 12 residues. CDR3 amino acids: CASSSTVDGYTF. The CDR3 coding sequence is TGTGCCAGCAGTTCGACAGTAGATGGCTACACCTTC.

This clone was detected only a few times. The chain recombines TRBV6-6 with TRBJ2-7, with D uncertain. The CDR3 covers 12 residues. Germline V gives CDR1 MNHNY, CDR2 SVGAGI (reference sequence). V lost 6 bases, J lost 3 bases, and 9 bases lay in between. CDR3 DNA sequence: TGTGCCAGCAGCCCGAAGAGCTACGAGCAGTACTTC. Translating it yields CASSPKSYEQYF.

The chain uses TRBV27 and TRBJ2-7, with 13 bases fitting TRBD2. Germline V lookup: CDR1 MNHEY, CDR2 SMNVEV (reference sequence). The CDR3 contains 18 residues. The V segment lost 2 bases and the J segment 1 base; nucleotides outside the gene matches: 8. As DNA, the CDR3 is TGTGCCAGCAGTTTAAGGTGGACTAGCGGGGGCCTTTCCTACGAGCAGTACTTC. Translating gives CASSLRWTSGGLSYEQYF.

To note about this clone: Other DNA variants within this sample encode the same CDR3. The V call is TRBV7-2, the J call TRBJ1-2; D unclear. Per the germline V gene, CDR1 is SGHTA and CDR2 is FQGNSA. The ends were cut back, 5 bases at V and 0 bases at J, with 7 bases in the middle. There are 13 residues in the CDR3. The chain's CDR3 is CASSLRSNYGYTF. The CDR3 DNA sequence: TGTGCCAGCAGCCTCAGGTCTAACTATGGCTACACCTTC.

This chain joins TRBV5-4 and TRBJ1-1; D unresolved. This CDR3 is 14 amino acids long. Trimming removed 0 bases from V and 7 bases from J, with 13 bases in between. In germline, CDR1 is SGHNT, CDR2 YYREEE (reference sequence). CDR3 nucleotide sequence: TGTGCCAGCAGCTTGGATCCCAGGAGGGTTGAAGCTTTCTTT. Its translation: CASSLDPRRVEAFF.

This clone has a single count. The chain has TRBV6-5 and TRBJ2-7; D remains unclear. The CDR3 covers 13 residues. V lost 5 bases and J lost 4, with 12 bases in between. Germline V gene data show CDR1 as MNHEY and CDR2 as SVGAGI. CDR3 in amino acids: CASSRLYLYEQYF. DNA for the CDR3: TGTGCCAGCAGTCGACTTTATCTTTACGAGCAGTACTTC.

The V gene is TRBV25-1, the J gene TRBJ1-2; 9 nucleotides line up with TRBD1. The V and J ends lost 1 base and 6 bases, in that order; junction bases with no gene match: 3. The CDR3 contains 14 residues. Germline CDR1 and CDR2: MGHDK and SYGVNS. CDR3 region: CASSESWDRDGYTF. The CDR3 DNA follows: TGTGCCAGCAGTGAATCATGGGACAGGGATGGCTACACCTTC.

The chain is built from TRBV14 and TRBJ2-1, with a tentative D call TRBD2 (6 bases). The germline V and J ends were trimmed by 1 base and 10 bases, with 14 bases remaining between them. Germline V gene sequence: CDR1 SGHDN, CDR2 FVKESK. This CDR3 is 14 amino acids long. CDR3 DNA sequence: TGTGCCAGCAGCCAAGTCGGCGCGGGAAGGGAGCAGTTCTTC. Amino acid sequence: CASSQVGAGREQFF.

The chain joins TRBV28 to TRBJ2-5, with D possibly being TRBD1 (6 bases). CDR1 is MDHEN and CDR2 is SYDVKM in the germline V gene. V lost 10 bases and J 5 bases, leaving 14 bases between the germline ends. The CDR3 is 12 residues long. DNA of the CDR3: TGTGCCACCAGGGGCGTAGTGGAGACCCAGTACTTC. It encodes CATRGVVETQYF. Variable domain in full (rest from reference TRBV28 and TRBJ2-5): DVKVTQSSRYLVKRTGEKVFLECVQDMDHENMFWYRQDPGLGLRLIYFSYDVKMKEKGDIPEGYSVSREKKERFSLILESASTNQTSMYLCATRGVVETQYFGPGTRLLVL.